The clone carrying this T cell receptor (beta chain) was recorded many times. The CDR3 covers 13 residues. V was clipped by 4 bases and J by 9 bases, with 13 bases between them. MiXCR was run by TCRdb on the RT-PCR reads, yielding one entry per CDR3 protein. The data hold more than 600,000 distinct CDR3 sequences, with about 14% observed a single time. The sequence came from a female donor in good health, serving as a healthy control. The specimen sequenced was memory CD4+ T cells from blood. This chain links TRBV12-3 or TRBV12-4 with TRBJ2-1; D possibly corresponds to TRBD2 (6 bases). This chain's CDR3 is CASSSSQGLEQFF. The CDR3 DNA reads as TGTGCCAGCAGTTCCTCTCAGGGACTTGAGCAGTTCTTC.